The T cell receptor beta chain described here comes from a study of T cell responses to AZD1222 COVID-19 vaccine. Study results and caveats: Vaccine-associated CD4 TCRs ranged over spike, dominating at 160-218 and 743-854.

TCRdb's table, derived via immunoSEQ multiplex PCR, lists solely in-frame clones and lacks some. The sample yields 120,000 or so clones, 70% to 90% seen once. On this clone: What it recognizes is unknown.

The V gene's germline CDR1 is MNHEY and CDR2 SVGEGT. The CDR3 covers 18 residues. Trimming took 0 bases from V and 0 from J; bases not matched to a gene: 5. The origin of this receptor is an adult who received the AZD1222 COVID-19 vaccine. The V gene is TRBV6-2 or TRBV6-3, the J gene TRBJ2-4; TRBD2 aligns across 10 bases. Sequenced material: peripheral blood, taken 28 days after the second AZD1222 dose. CDR3 region: CASSYSSGGTLAKNIQYF. The CDR3 DNA reads as TGTGCCAGCAGTTACTCTAGCGGGGGGACTCTAGCCAAAAACATTCAGTACTTC.